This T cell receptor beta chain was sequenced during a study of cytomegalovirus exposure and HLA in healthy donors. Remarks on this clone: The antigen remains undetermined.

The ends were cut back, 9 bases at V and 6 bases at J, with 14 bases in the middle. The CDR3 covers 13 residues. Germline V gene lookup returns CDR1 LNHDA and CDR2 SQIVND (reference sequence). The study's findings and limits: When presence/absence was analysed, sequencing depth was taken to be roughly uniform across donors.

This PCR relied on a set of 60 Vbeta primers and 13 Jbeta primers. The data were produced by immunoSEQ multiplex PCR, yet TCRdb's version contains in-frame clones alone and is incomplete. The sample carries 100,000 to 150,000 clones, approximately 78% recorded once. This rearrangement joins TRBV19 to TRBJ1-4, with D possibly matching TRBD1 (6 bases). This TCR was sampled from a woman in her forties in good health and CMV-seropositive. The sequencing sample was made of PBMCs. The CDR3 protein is CASRGSSDEKLFF. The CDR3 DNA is TGTGCCAGCAGGGGTTCTTCTGATGAAAAACTGTTTTTT.